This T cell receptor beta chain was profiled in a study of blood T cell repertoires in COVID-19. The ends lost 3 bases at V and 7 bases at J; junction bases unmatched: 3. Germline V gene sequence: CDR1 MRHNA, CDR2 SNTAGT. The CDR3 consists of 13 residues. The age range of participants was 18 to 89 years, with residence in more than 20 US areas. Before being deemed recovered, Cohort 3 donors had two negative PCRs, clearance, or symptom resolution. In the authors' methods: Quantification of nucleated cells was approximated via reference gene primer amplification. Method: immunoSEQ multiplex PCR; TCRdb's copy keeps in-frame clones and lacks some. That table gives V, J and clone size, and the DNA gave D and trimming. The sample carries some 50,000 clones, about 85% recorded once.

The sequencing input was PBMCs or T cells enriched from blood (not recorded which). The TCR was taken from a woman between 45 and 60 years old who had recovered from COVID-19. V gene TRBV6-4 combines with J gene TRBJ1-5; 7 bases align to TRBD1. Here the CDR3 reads CASSEAGGQPQHF. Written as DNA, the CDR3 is TGTGCCAGCAGTGAGGCAGGGGGGCAGCCCCAGCATTTT.